The 26 T cell receptor beta chains in this list originate from one sample, sequenced in a study of blood T cell repertoires in COVID-19. Assay: immunoSEQ multiplex PCR; the TCRdb copy retains only in-frame clones and omits some. The sample contains around 65,000 clones, under 85% of which appear only once. Source material: peripheral blood. The receptors here all came from a woman aged 50 to 60 with active or convalescent COVID-19.

V usage is TRBV6-2 or TRBV6-3 and J usage is TRBJ1-2; no definite D call. This CDR3 spans 11 amino acids. The germline V and J ends were trimmed by 6 bases and 10 bases, with 12 bases remaining between them. CDR1 MNHEY and CDR2 SVGEGT come from the germline V gene. The CDR3 DNA is TGTGCCAGCAGCCCTCCGGGATCCTACACCTTC. It encodes CASSPPGSYTF.

The chain recombines TRBV5-6 with TRBJ1-3, with a weak D call TRBD1 (5 bases). Germline CDR1 SGHDT, CDR2 YYEEEE. V was pared by 4 bases and J by 4 bases, with 9 bases between. The CDR3 has 13 amino acids. DNA of the CDR3: TGTGCCAGCAGCCGGGGGAAGGGAAACACCATATATTTT. This gives the protein CASSRGKGNTIYF.

This chain connects TRBV6-2 or TRBV6-3 to TRBJ1-1, with 8 nucleotides matching TRBD1. The CDR3 covers 15 residues. Looked up from germline, CDR1 is MNHEY and CDR2 is SVGEGT. With V trimmed by 5 bases and J by 5 bases, 10 bases remained unmatched. The CDR3 sequence: CASSRGHRGGTEAFF. The CDR3 DNA follows: TGTGCCAGCAGTAGGGGTCACAGGGGGGGGACTGAAGCTTTCTTT.

The genes are TRBV30 and TRBJ2-5; a weak D match, TRBD1 (6 bases). The CDR3 has 21 residues. The V gene's germline CDR1 is GTSNPN and CDR2 SVGIG (reference sequence). Trimming stripped 5 bases from V and 4 bases from J, with 38 bases between. The CDR3: CAWAHLFTSRDPGVTVETQYF. The CDR3 nucleotides are TGTGCCTGGGCGCACCTCTTCACTTCCCGGGACCCAGGGGTCACGGTAGAGACCCAGTACTTC.

A few counts support this clone. The chain links TRBV4-3 to TRBJ1-2, with 8 bases identical to TRBD1. V trimming: 3 bases; J trimming: 7 bases; junction bases outside the gene matches: 7. This CDR3 comprises 14 residues. From germline, CDR1 is LGHNA and CDR2 YSLEER. Here the CDR3 reads CASSQIGQGGGYTF. CDR3 nucleotide sequence: TGCGCCAGCAGCCAGATAGGACAGGGCGGTGGCTACACCTTC.

The CDR3 DNA reads TGCGCCAGCAGCTTGCCTACAGGGGGACCGAATACGCAGTATTTT. Amino acids: CASSLPTGGPNTQYF. This sequence joins TRBV5-1 and TRBJ2-3; 8 nucleotides line up with TRBD1. Germline V lookup: CDR1 SGHRS, CDR2 YFSETQ. V lost 1 base, J lost 7 bases, and 8 bases stayed unmatched. The CDR3 sequence is 15 residues long.

The chain employs TRBV2 and TRBJ2-7; weak D call: TRBD1 (5 bases). The germline V gene encodes CDR1 SNHLY and CDR2 FYNNEI. V gave up 7 bases and J gave up 5 bases, with 15 bases separating them. This CDR3 has 13 residues. CDR3 residues: CASNQVQGDEQYF. The DNA of the CDR3 is TGTGCCAGCAATCAGGTACAAGGGGACGAGCAGTACTTC.

The chain employs TRBV3-1 (or the pseudogene TRBV3-2) and TRBJ2-7, with D possibly matching TRBD2 (5 bases). The germline V gene encodes CDR1 LGHDT and CDR2 YNNKEL (reference sequence). Trimming took 6 bases from V and 0 from J, leaving 12 bases between them. The CDR3 consists of 14 residues. This CDR3 reads CASRSRAHSYEQYF. In DNA form, the CDR3 reads TGTGCCAGCAGGTCGCGGGCCCACTCCTACGAGCAGTACTTC.

CDR3 sequence (DNA): TGTGCCAGCAGTCCAAACTCTGGAAACACCATATATTTT. Its protein product is CASSPNSGNTIYF. The V call is TRBV27, the J call TRBJ1-3; D ambiguous. CDR1 and CDR2 (germline): MNHEY, SMNVEV (reference sequence). The CDR3 runs to 13 residues. V lost 5 bases, J lost 0 bases, and 5 bases lay in between.

This clone has only one observation. The V call is TRBV3-1 (or the pseudogene TRBV3-2), the J call TRBJ2-3; possibly TRBD2 for D (5 bases). The ends were cut back, 2 bases at V and 0 bases at J, with 12 bases in the middle. There are 16 residues in the CDR3. Germline V gene lookup returns CDR1 LGHDT and CDR2 YNNKEL (reference sequence). This CDR3 is CASSQWAAASTDTQYF. CDR3 bases: TGTGCCAGCAGCCAATGGGCAGCGGCTAGCACAGATACGCAGTATTTT.

The rearrangement joins TRBV5-1 to TRBJ2-7, with 7 bases matching TRBD1. The V and J ends lost 0 bases and 0 bases, in that order; junction bases with no gene match: 3. There are 15 residues in the CDR3. Germline CDR1 reads SGHRS; CDR2 reads YFSETQ. CDR3 nucleotide sequence: TGCGCCAGCAGCTTGGACAGGGGACGCTCCTACGAGCAGTACTTC. Translated, it gives CASSLDRGRSYEQYF.

DNA for the CDR3: TGTGCCAGGGGGGGAACGGCTAACTATGGCTACACCTTC. This sequence encodes CARGGTANYGYTF. The rearrangement links TRBV2 to TRBJ1-2; D is possibly TRBD1 (5 bases). The V gene's germline CDR1 is SNHLY and CDR2 FYNNEI. Trimming took 9 bases from V and 0 from J, leaving 11 bases between them. This CDR3 has 13 amino acids.

This chain links TRBV28 with TRBJ2-7; 13 bases are a match to TRBD2. The CDR3 spans 15 residues. The junction had 0 bases not matched to a gene; V was cut back by 4 bases and J by 0 bases. Per the germline V gene, CDR1 is MDHEN and CDR2 is SYDVKM. The CDR3 protein is CASSWTSGGSYEQYF. CDR3 nucleotides: TGTGCCAGCAGTTGGACTAGCGGGGGCTCCTACGAGCAGTACTTC.

This rearrangement joins TRBV5-4 to TRBJ1-2; TRBD1 matches 8 bases. V dropped 4 bases and J dropped 4; count of bases not matched to a gene: 9. CDR1 SGHNT and CDR2 YYREEE come from the germline V gene (reference sequence). The CDR3 consists of 15 residues. CDR3 protein: CASSPPPGTGYGYTF. DNA for the CDR3: TGTGCCAGCAGCCCTCCTCCCGGGACAGGCTATGGCTACACCTTC.

The genes are TRBV7-2 and TRBJ2-1; D not resolved. V was trimmed by 5 bases and J by 6 bases, leaving 14 bases between them. The CDR3 sequence is 14 residues long. From germline, CDR1 is SGHTA and CDR2 FQGNSA. CDR3 residues: CASSHTGYLNEQFF. The CDR3 DNA reads TGTGCCAGCAGCCATACCGGGTACCTCAATGAGCAGTTCTTC. The full variable domain, in which reference TRBV7-2 and TRBJ2-1 provide the parts outside the CDR3, is GAGVSQSPSNKVTEKGKDVELRCDPISGHTALYWYRQSLGQGLEFLIYFQGNSAPDKSGLPSDRFSAERTGGSVSTLTIQRTQQEDSAVYLCASSHTGYLNEQFFGPGTRLTVL.

The V gene is TRBV19, the J gene TRBJ2-7; D is perhaps TRBD2 (6 bases). This CDR3 contains 15 residues. V lost 6 bases, J lost 3 bases, and 18 bases lay in between. Per the germline V gene, CDR1 is LNHDA and CDR2 is SQIVND (reference sequence). The CDR3: CASSFGTTGGYEQYF. CDR3 nucleotides: TGTGCCAGTAGCTTCGGGACGACCGGGGGCTACGAGCAGTACTTC.

V and J are TRBV5-1 and TRBJ1-3; possible D gene TRBD1, 5 bases. The germline gives CDR1 SGHRS, CDR2 YFSETQ. The CDR3 has 16 amino acids. V was trimmed by 0 bases and J by 11 bases, leaving 21 bases between them. As DNA, the CDR3 is TGCGCCAGCAGCTTGGTGCCGGCAGGGAGGAGTTCCGCCATATATTTT. This sequence encodes CASSLVPAGRSSAIYF.

This clone was counted only a few times. The chain recombines TRBV15 with TRBJ2-1, with D possibly matching TRBD2 (5 bases). Germline CDR1 is LNHNV and CDR2 is YYDKDF (reference sequence). This CDR3 spans 15 amino acids. V was trimmed by 1 base and J by 4 bases, leaving 11 bases between them. The CDR3 DNA follows: TGTGCCACCAGCAGAGTGTCTAGCCTTTACAATGAGCAGTTCTTC. This sequence encodes CATSRVSSLYNEQFF.

This clone appeared a single time. The chain links TRBV5-6 to TRBJ1-3; D is unclear. The CDR3 length is 14 residues. From germline, CDR1 is SGHDT and CDR2 YYEEEE. V lost 2 bases to trimming and J lost 1 base, with 7 bases between them. The CDR3 loop is CASSLRVSGNTIYF. The CDR3 nucleotides read TGTGCCAGCAGCTTACGGGTGTCTGGAAACACCATATATTTT.

This chain joins TRBV11-2 and TRBJ1-2, with D unclear. This CDR3 is built from 13 residues. Germline V gene sequence: CDR1 SGHAT, CDR2 FQNNGV. Deletions cut 2 bases from V and 0 bases from J, with 4 bases between. CDR3 residues: CASSLQANYGYTF. Here the CDR3 DNA reads TGTGCCAGCAGCTTACAGGCTAACTATGGCTACACCTTC. The full variable domain, its missing parts supplied by reference TRBV11-2 and TRBJ1-2, is EAGVAQSPRYKIIEKRQSVAFWCNPISGHATLYWYQQILGQGPKLLIQFQNNGVVDDSQLPKDRFSAERLKGVDSTLKIQPAKLEDSAVYLCASSLQANYGYTFGSGTRLTVV.

This chain joins TRBV2 and TRBJ1-1; 11 bases match TRBD1. V was pared by 10 bases and J by 0 bases, with 10 bases of the junction left unmatched. CDR1 SNHLY and CDR2 FYNNEI come from the germline V gene. This CDR3 is 16 amino acids long. CDR3 bases: TGTGCCACTAAGATAGGGACAGGGGGTTTGAACACTGAAGCTTTCTTT. The encoded protein is CATKIGTGGLNTEAFF.

This chain joins TRBV5-4 and TRBJ1-1; TRBD1 matches at 9 bases. V lost 4 bases, J lost 5 bases, and 6 bases stayed unmatched. The CDR3 spans 14 residues. Germline values: CDR1 SGHNT, CDR2 YYREEE (reference sequence). The CDR3 loop reads CASSRTGEGTEAFF. In DNA, the CDR3 is TGTGCCAGCAGCCGGACAGGGGAGGGGACTGAAGCTTTCTTT.

This clone was counted only a few times. The CDR3 DNA reads as TGTGCCAGCAGCCCCAAAGGTTGGTTGCGGGAGAGCTCCTACGAGCAGTACTTC. Translating it yields CASSPKGWLRESSYEQYF. This chain connects TRBV7-9 to TRBJ2-7; 7 nucleotides align to TRBD2. The CDR3 totals 18 residues. Trimming cost V 5 bases and J 0 bases; bases outside gene matches: 16. Germline CDR1 and CDR2: SEHNR and FQNEAQ (reference sequence). The full variable domain, with the rest looked up from reference TRBV7-9 and TRBJ2-7, is DTGVSQNPRHKITKRGQNVTFRCDPISEHNRLYWYRQTLGQGPEFLTYFQNEAQLEKSRLLSDRFSAERPKGSFSTLEIQRTEQGDSAMYLCASSPKGWLRESSYEQYFGPGTRLTVT.

The chain is built from TRBV4-3 and TRBJ2-1, with D possibly matching TRBD2 (6 bases). The CDR3 spans 15 residues. The germline CDR1 and CDR2 sequences are LGHNA and YSLEER. With 1 base removed from V and 9 bases from J, the gap between germline ends came to 16 bases. The chain's CDR3 is CASSQGRGLGSEQFF. Here the CDR3 DNA reads TGCGCCAGCAGCCAAGGTCGGGGGTTGGGCAGTGAGCAGTTCTTC.

The rearrangement links TRBV7-9 to TRBJ1-2; 10 bases fit TRBD1. CDR1 is SEHNR and CDR2 is FQNEAQ in the germline V gene (reference sequence). The CDR3 covers 15 residues. V lost 0 bases, J lost 7 bases, and 5 bases stayed unmatched. In nucleotides, the CDR3 is TGTGCCAGCAGCTTAGCCGGGACAGGGGCGCGTGGCTACACCTTC. Translated: CASSLAGTGARGYTF.

The chain combines TRBV24-1 with TRBJ2-1, with 8 positions matching TRBD1. CDR1 is KGHDR and CDR2 is SFDVKD in the germline V gene. The V segment lost 1 base and the J segment 8 bases; nucleotides outside the gene matches: 6. The CDR3 runs 15 residues. The CDR3, as DNA: TGTGCCACCAGTGATTTTGGACAGGGTACCCATGAGCAGTTCTTC. It specifies CATSDFGQGTHEQFF.